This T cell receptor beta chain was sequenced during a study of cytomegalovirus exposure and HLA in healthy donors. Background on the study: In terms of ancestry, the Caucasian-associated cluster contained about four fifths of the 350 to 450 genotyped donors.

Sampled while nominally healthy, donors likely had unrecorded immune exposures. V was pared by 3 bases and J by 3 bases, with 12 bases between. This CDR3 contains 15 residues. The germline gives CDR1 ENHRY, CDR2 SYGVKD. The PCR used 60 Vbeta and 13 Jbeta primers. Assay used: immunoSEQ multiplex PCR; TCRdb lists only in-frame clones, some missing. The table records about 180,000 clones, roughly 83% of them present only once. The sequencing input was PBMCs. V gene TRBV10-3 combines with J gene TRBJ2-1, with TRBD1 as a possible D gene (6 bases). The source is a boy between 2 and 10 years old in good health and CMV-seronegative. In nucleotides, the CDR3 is TGTGCCATCAGTGACCGAGACAGGAACTACAATGAGCAGTTCTTC. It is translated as CAISDRDRNYNEQFF.